A single sample gave rise to the 14 T cell receptor beta chains below, sequenced in a study of T cells after yellow fever vaccination. In TCRdb, the 5' RACE reads were re-called with MiXCR into one record per CDR3 protein. This table has under 400,000 distinct CDR3 sequences, roughly 10% appearing once. Sample: PBMCs, taken on the day of the first yellow fever vaccination. These receptors were obtained from a man between 18 and 35 years old who received the YFV17D yellow fever vaccine.

The chain links TRBV4-3 to TRBJ1-2, with D unresolved. There are 15 residues in the CDR3. V gave up 0 bases and J gave up 2 bases, with 10 bases separating them. The V gene's germline CDR1 is LGHNA and CDR2 YSLEER. For the CDR3, the DNA is TGCGCCAGCAGCCAAGATTGGGGTTGGAACTATGGCTACACCTTC. Encoded protein: CASSQDWGWNYGYTF.

The chain combines TRBV10-3 with TRBJ1-1, with 8 positions matching TRBD1. Looked up from germline, CDR1 is ENHRY and CDR2 is SYGVKD. With V trimmed by 7 bases and J by 4 bases, 8 bases remained unmatched. The CDR3 length is 14 residues. As DNA, the CDR3 is TGTGCCATCACCAGGACAGGGTGGACCACTGAAGCTTTCTTT. Amino acids: CAITRTGWTTEAFF.

This clonotype has just a few counts. The chain has TRBV12-3 or TRBV12-4 and TRBJ2-1; a weak D match, TRBD2 (7 bases). Trimming took off 2 bases at V and 7 bases at J, with 15 bases between the two ends. The CDR3 runs 15 residues. DNA for the CDR3: TGTGCCAGCAGTTTATTCTTGGGGGGGCCTAATGAGCAGTTCTTC. It encodes CASSLFLGGPNEQFF.

In the case of this clonotype: Mismatch with germline at one junction end may stem from a read error. V and J are TRBV20-1 and TRBJ2-1; 10 bases match TRBD1. This CDR3 region has 14 residues. Germline lookup yields CDR1 DFQATT and CDR2 SNEGSKA (reference sequence). DNA of the CDR3: TGCAGTGCTTTGGGGACAGGGGCATACAGTGAGCAGTTCTTC. It yields the protein CSALGTGAYSEQFF.

This clonotype came up many times. The chain links TRBV7-3 to TRBJ2-2, with TRBD2 identical over 9 bases. This CDR3 spans 16 amino acids. The V gene's germline CDR1 is SGHTA and CDR2 FQGTGA. With V trimmed by 4 bases and J by 3 bases, 6 bases remained unmatched. CDR3 nucleotide sequence: TGTGCCAGCAGCTCTTATAGCGGGAGATACACCGGGGAGCTGTTTTTT. This translates into CASSSYSGRYTGELFF.

This CDR3 reads CASSRDRGNGELFF. DNA for the CDR3: TGTGCCAGCAGCCGGGACAGGGGAAACGGGGAGCTGTTTTTT. The chain joins TRBV13 to TRBJ2-2; 10 bases map to TRBD1. The CDR3 runs 14 residues. V trimming: 5 bases; J trimming: 7 bases; junction bases outside the gene matches: 4. Germline V gives CDR1 PRHDT, CDR2 FYEKMQ (reference sequence).

This chain links TRBV20-1 with TRBJ2-3; TRBD2 matches 9 bases. Trimming removed 1 base from V and 4 bases from J; junction bases left unmatched: 12. The CDR3 is 17 amino acids. The germline V gene has CDR1 DFQATT and CDR2 SNEGSKA (reference sequence). CDR3 bases: TGCAGTGCTAGAGGCCCCCCTGGCGGGGGGGCCCCAGATACGCAGTATTTT. It encodes CSARGPPGGGAPDTQYF.

The chain combines TRBV5-1 with TRBJ1-1, with TRBD1 as a possible D gene (6 bases). The CDR3 runs to 15 residues. CDR1 is SGHRS, CDR2 YFSETQ, per germline. The V gene lost 1 base and the J gene lost 4 bases, with 14 bases spanning the gap. Here the CDR3 DNA reads TGCGCCAGCAGCTTGTGGACAGTTCAGAGCACTGAAGCTTTCTTT. It encodes CASSLWTVQSTEAFF.

This clonotype was found a few times. V usage is TRBV4-2 and J usage is TRBJ1-2, with TRBD1 as a possible D gene (5 bases). Germline CDR1 and CDR2: LGHNA and YNFKEQ. The V gene lost 0 bases and the J gene lost 4 bases, with 9 bases spanning the gap. The CDR3 sequence is 14 residues long. In DNA form, the CDR3 reads TGTGCCAGCAGCCAAGAGGGGCGATCCTATGGCTACACCTTC. Translation: CASSQEGRSYGYTF.

In this sample, this clonotype turned up a few times. This chain links TRBV16 with TRBJ2-7; a possible D gene is TRBD1 (5 bases). The CDR3 is made up of 16 amino acids. Trimming stripped 0 bases from V and 1 base from J, with 13 bases between. Germline V gene sequence: CDR1 KGHSY, CDR2 FQNENV. CDR3: CASSQSVQGSSYEQYV. DNA for the CDR3: TGTGCCAGCAGCCAATCGGTCCAGGGCTCGTCCTACGAGCAGTACGTC.

This sequence joins TRBV7-9 and TRBJ2-4; D possibly corresponds to TRBD1 (6 bases). With 5 bases removed from V and 5 bases from J, the gap between germline ends came to 19 bases. This CDR3 is built from 16 residues. Per the germline V gene, CDR1 is SEHNR and CDR2 is FQNEAQ (reference sequence). The DNA for the CDR3 is TGTGCCAGCAGCCTGGCCCAAGCAGGGGTCGAAAACATTCAGTACTTC. This sequence encodes CASSLAQAGVENIQYF.

This clonotype was recorded at least ten times. The CDR3 region has the DNA TGTGCCAGCAGCTTCCGACCGGACTCCTCCTACAATGAGCAGTTCTTC. Protein: CASSFRPDSSYNEQFF. The chain has TRBV11-2 and TRBJ2-1, with TRBD2 as a possible D gene (5 bases). V was shortened by 3 bases and J by 0 bases, with 12 bases between the two germline ends. Per germline, CDR1 SGHAT and CDR2 FQNNGV. The CDR3 runs to 16 residues.

This clonotype has just a few counts. The chain recombines TRBV4-2 with TRBJ2-1; 10 bases are shared with TRBD2. CDR1 is LGHNA and CDR2 is YNFKEQ in the germline V gene. J gave up 8 bases and V 0 bases, and 7 bases lay outside the gene matches. The CDR3 is 16 amino acids. The CDR3 here is CASSQESQRGGDEQFF. The CDR3 nucleotides are TGTGCCAGCAGCCAAGAATCCCAGCGGGGGGGCGATGAGCAGTTCTTC.

The chain employs TRBV10-3 and TRBJ1-2, with D uncertain. Germline CDR1 ENHRY, CDR2 SYGVKD. This CDR3 contains 13 residues. V gave up 0 bases and J gave up 2 bases, with 4 bases separating them. The CDR3 DNA follows: TGTGCCATCAGTGAGTCACAGAACTATGGCTACACCTTC. Its protein product is CAISESQNYGYTF.